This entry is about one TCR beta chain. Its antigen is not known. The data derive from a study of CD8+CD57+ T cells in acquired aplastic anemia. Background on the study: The sorted CD4+ and CD8+ cells yielded an average around 3 ug of DNA.

TCR beta VDJ and CDR3 were profiled, and genomic DNA was the template. TCRdb fed the reads into MiXCR, producing one record per CDR3 protein. The sample contains more than 45,000 distinct CDR3 sequences, about 78% of which appear only once. The CDR3 runs to 14 residues. With 6 bases clipped from V and 1 base from J, the junction kept 8 bases outside the gene matches. In germline, CDR1 is DFQATT, CDR2 SNEGSKA (reference sequence). Study observations and caveats: Roughly 31 was the count of CD8+ CDR3 sequences that patients shared with controls.

The source material was sorted CD4+, CD8+, or CD8+CD57+ T cells (not recorded which) from PBMCs. The chain has TRBV20-1 and TRBJ1-1; 7 bases map to TRBD1. This TCR came from a human donor in good health, serving as a control. The CDR3 DNA sequence: TGCAGTGCGGAAACACAGGGGTGGAACACTGAAGCTTTCTTT. Translating gives CSAETQGWNTEAFF.